Shown below are 8 T cell receptor beta chains from a single sample sequenced in a study of cytomegalovirus exposure and HLA in healthy donors. In the PCR, 60 Vbeta and 13 Jbeta primers were used. The protocol was immunoSEQ multiplex PCR, while the TCRdb copy is restricted to in-frame clones and leaves out a portion. The table records roughly 130,000 clones, about three quarters of them present only once. Material for sequencing was PBMCs. The receptors come from a woman between 35 and 50 years old in good health and CMV-seronegative.

J is TRBJ1-5 and V is TRBV28; D is possibly TRBD1 (6 bases). Germline V gives CDR1 MDHEN, CDR2 SYDVKM. This CDR3 has 14 residues. Trimming pared 5 bases from V and 5 bases from J, leaving 13 bases between. CDR3 sequence (DNA): TGTGCCAGCAGTGAAAACCAGGGGTATCAGCCCCAGCATTTT. It translates to CASSENQGYQPQHF. The full variable domain, rest sourced from reference TRBV28 and TRBJ1-5, is DVKVTQSSRYLVKRTGEKVFLECVQDMDHENMFWYRQDPGLGLRLIYFSYDVKMKEKGDIPEGYSVSREKKERFSLILESASTNQTSMYLCASSENQGYQPQHFGDGTRLSIL.

The V gene is TRBV15, the J gene TRBJ1-3; D is unresolved. The germline V gene encodes CDR1 LNHNV and CDR2 YYDKDF (reference sequence). The CDR3 is made up of 12 amino acids. V shed 3 bases and J shed 7 bases, with 7 bases lying between them. This CDR3 is CATSSGENTIYF. The CDR3 DNA sequence: TGTGCCACCAGCAGCGGGGAGAACACCATATATTTT. The whole variable domain, filled in from reference TRBV15 and TRBJ1-3, reads DAMVIQNPRYQVTQFGKPVTLSCSQTLNHNVMYWYQQKSSQAPKLLFHYYDKDFNNEADTPDNFQSRRPNTSFCFLDIRSPGLGDTAMYLCATSSGENTIYFGEGSWLTVV.

Concerning this clone itself: The junction departs from germline at one end; a sequencing error may be responsible. This chain uses TRBV7-9 with TRBJ2-3; D gene unclear. Germline loops: CDR1 SEHNR, CDR2 FQNEAQ (reference sequence). This CDR3 is built from 13 residues. The CDR3 loop is CSSWASRTDTQYF. The CDR3 bases are TGTTCCAGCTGGGCATCTCGCACAGATACGCAGTATTTT.

The rearrangement uses TRBV4-1 and TRBJ1-2; no clear D gene. The ends were cut back, 1 base at V and 7 bases at J, with 13 bases in the middle. Per germline, CDR1 MGHRA and CDR2 YSYEKL. The CDR3 consists of 14 residues. The chain's CDR3 is CASSQGGFRLGYTF. The CDR3 DNA reads as TGCGCCAGCAGCCAAGGTGGCTTCCGACTTGGCTACACCTTC.

In nucleotides, the CDR3 is TGTGCCAGCGGGGCAGATTCTTGGGATAGCAATCAGCCCCAGCATTTT. This sequence encodes CASGADSWDSNQPQHF. This chain links TRBV2 with TRBJ1-5, with D perhaps TRBD1 (5 bases). V was shortened by 8 bases and J by 0 bases, with 17 bases between the two germline ends. The CDR3 totals 16 residues. Germline V lookup: CDR1 SNHLY, CDR2 FYNNEI. The variable domain in full, with the rest retrieved from reference TRBV2 and TRBJ1-5, is EPEVTQTPSHQVTQMGQEVILRCVPISNHLYFYWYRQILGQKVEFLVSFYNNEISEKSEIFDDQFSVERPDGSNFTLKIRSTKLEDSAMYFCASGADSWDSNQPQHFGDGTRLSIL.

The V gene is TRBV4-1, the J gene TRBJ2-1, with unresolved D. V shed 3 bases and J shed 0 bases, with 12 bases lying between them. This CDR3 contains 16 residues. Germline assignment: CDR1 MGHRA and CDR2 YSYEKL. This CDR3 reads CASSQPQRSSYNEQFF. In DNA form, the CDR3 reads TGCGCCAGCAGCCAGCCTCAGAGGTCCTCCTACAATGAGCAGTTCTTC.

The CDR3 reads CASSQDRGINSPLHF. As DNA, the CDR3 is TGCGCCAGCAGCCAGGACAGGGGAATTAATTCACCCCTCCACTTT. The chain combines TRBV5-1 with TRBJ1-6, with 9 bases aligning to TRBD1. V lost 4 bases to trimming and J lost 6 bases; unmatched junction nucleotides: 5. CDR1 and CDR2 (germline): SGHRS, YFSETQ. The CDR3 is made up of 15 amino acids.

This sequence joins TRBV5-1 and TRBJ1-3, with D uncertain. Between the trimmed V and J ends, which lost 4 bases and 0 bases, there was a span of 5 bases. Per the germline V gene, CDR1 is SGHRS and CDR2 is YFSETQ. The CDR3 sequence is 13 residues long. The CDR3 sequence: CASSTNSGNTIYF. The CDR3 DNA sequence: TGCGCCAGCAGCACTAACTCTGGAAACACCATATATTTT.